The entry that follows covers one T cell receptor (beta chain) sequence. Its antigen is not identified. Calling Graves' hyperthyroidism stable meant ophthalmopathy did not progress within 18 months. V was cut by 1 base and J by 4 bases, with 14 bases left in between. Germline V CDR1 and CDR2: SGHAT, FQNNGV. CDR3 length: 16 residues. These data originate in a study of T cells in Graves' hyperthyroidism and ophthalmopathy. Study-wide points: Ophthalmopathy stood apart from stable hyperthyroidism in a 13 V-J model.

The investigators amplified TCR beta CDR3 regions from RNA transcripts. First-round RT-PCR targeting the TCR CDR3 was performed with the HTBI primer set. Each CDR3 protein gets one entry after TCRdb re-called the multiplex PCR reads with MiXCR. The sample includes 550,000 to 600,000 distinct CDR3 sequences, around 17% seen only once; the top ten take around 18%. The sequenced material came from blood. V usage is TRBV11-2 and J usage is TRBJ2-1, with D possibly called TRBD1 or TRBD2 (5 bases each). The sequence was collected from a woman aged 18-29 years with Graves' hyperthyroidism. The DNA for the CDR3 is TGTGCCAGCAGCTTAGTGTTCGGGACCCAGTACAATGAGCAGTTCTTC. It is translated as CASSLVFGTQYNEQFF.